This entry lists 10 T cell receptor beta chains sequenced from one sample in a study of T cell responses to AZD1222 COVID-19 vaccine. Clones were read by immunoSEQ multiplex PCR, and TCRdb kept only the in-frame ones, dropping some. The table lists around 150,000 clones, 80% to 95% of them singletons. The source material was peripheral blood, sampled on day 0 of AZD1222 vaccination. The receptor set was obtained from an adult in good health.

The rearrangement joins TRBV12-3 or TRBV12-4 to TRBJ2-7, with 9 bases matching TRBD1. The CDR3 loop spans 13 amino acids. J lost 3 bases, V lost 6 bases, and 3 bases had no gene match. The CDR3 loop is CASSRGQGYEQYF. For the CDR3, the DNA is TGTGCCAGCAGCAGGGGACAGGGCTACGAGCAGTACTTC.

The table lists this clone with a few counts. CDR3 loop: CASSKKRTGAAVAFF. The CDR3 DNA reads as TGTGCCAGCAGCAAAAAGCGGACAGGGGCCGCCGTGGCTTTCTTT. V and J are TRBV11-2 and TRBJ1-1; 9 bases align to TRBD1. Germline V gives CDR1 SGHAT, CDR2 FQNNGV. Trimming at V came to 5 bases and at J to 11 bases, leaving 15 bases not matched to a gene. The CDR3 consists of 15 residues.

This rearrangement joins TRBV7-8 to TRBJ2-3; no reliable D call. This CDR3 spans 14 amino acids. Germline lookup yields CDR1 SGHVS and CDR2 FQNEAQ. V shed 0 bases and J shed 4 bases, with 8 bases lying between them. CDR3 protein: CASSLALQSDTQYF. The CDR3, as DNA: TGTGCCAGCAGCTTAGCGCTACAGTCAGATACGCAGTATTTT.

This chain joins TRBV18 and TRBJ1-6; no definite D call. Germline V gene data show CDR1 as KGHSH and CDR2 as LQKENI. Trimming took off 3 bases at V and 13 bases at J, with 19 bases between the two ends. The CDR3 totals 15 residues. CDR3 sequence: CASSPEDGLSSPLHF. The CDR3 nucleotides read TGTGCCAGCTCACCGGAGGACGGTCTATCGTCTCCCCTCCACTTT.

The rearrangement links TRBV25-1 to TRBJ1-3, with D unresolved. The V end lost 7 bases, the J end lost 2 bases, and 9 bases lay between the germline ends. CDR1 MGHDK and CDR2 SYGVNS come from the germline V gene. The length of the CDR3 is 13 residues. The CDR3, as DNA: TGTGCCAGCATGACCGGGACTGGAAACACCATATATTTT. Its protein is CASMTGTGNTIYF.

The V and J genes are TRBV7-8 and TRBJ2-7, with D perhaps matching TRBD1 (6 bases). From germline, CDR1 is SGHVS and CDR2 FQNEAQ. The germline V and J ends were trimmed by 5 bases and 5 bases, with 19 bases remaining between them. The CDR3 length is 15 residues. The CDR3 loop reads CASSPFGRDNNEQYF. In nucleotides, the CDR3 is TGTGCCAGCAGCCCTTTTGGCAGGGACAACAACGAGCAGTACTTC.

In this sample, this clone turned up once. The chain recombines TRBV19 with TRBJ1-5; 9 nucleotides agree with TRBD1. CDR3 size: 14 residues. Germline CDR1 and CDR2: LNHDA and SQIVND (reference sequence). Unmatched junction bases numbered 3, after V lost 3 bases and J lost 6 bases. This CDR3 is CASSMTGGFQPQHF. CDR3 DNA sequence: TGTGCCAGTAGTATGACAGGGGGGTTTCAGCCCCAGCATTTT. The full variable domain, completed using reference TRBV19 and TRBJ1-5, is DGGITQSPKYLFRKEGQNVTLSCEQNLNHDAMYWYRQDPGQGLRLIYYSQIVNDFQKGDIAEGYSVSREKKESFPLTVTSAQKNPTAFYLCASSMTGGFQPQHFGDGTRLSIL.

The chain recombines TRBV5-5 with TRBJ2-7; 7 nucleotides align to TRBD1. The junction had 14 bases not matched to a gene; V was cut back by 4 bases and J by 7 bases. CDR3 length: 15 amino acids. Germline CDR1 reads SGHKS; CDR2 reads YYEKEE (reference sequence). The CDR3 sequence: CASSPTGTLSGEQYF. CDR3 in DNA: TGTGCCAGCAGCCCGACAGGGACCCTCTCGGGGGAGCAGTACTTC.

The chain recombines TRBV6-5 with TRBJ1-2; a possible D gene is TRBD1 (6 bases). Germline lookup yields CDR1 MNHEY and CDR2 SVGAGI. The CDR3 length is 15 residues. Trimming shortened V by 4 bases and J by 0 bases, and 12 bases separated the two germline ends. CDR3 amino acids: CASSWRTETNYGYTF. CDR3 sequence (DNA): TGTGCCAGCAGTTGGCGGACAGAAACTAACTATGGCTACACCTTC.

The genes are TRBV5-4 and TRBJ1-4, with 12 bases lining up with TRBD1. The V gene end was trimmed by 4 bases and the J gene end by 4 bases; junction bases not matched to a gene: 5. Germline V gene data show CDR1 as SGHNT and CDR2 as YYREEE (reference sequence). The CDR3 length is 16 residues. CDR3 coding DNA: TGTGCCAGCAGCGAGGGGACAGGGGGCGTTAATGAAAAACTGTTTTTT. As protein: CASSEGTGGVNEKLFF.